The following is a T cell receptor (beta chain) sequence with its context. The age range of participants was about 18 to 90 years, with residence in about two dozen US areas. Which cohort a participant joined came from the clinical history participants gave. Generated by immunoSEQ multiplex PCR, the TCRdb table keeps only in-frame clones and is missing some. The sample holds nearly 300,000 clones, just under 90% seen once. This entry belongs to a study of blood T cell repertoires in COVID-19. This CDR3 spans 15 amino acids. CDR1 SGHVS and CDR2 FNYEAQ come from the germline V gene. V dropped 5 bases and J dropped 0; count of bases not matched to a gene: 5.

The sample taken for sequencing was PBMCs or T cells enriched from blood (not recorded which). The genes are TRBV7-6 and TRBJ2-7, with TRBD1 matching over 9 bases. The TCR was taken from a woman between 45 and 60 years old who had been exposed to COVID-19. CDR3 amino acids: CASSQGTGNSYEQYF. CDR3 sequence (DNA): TGTGCCAGCAGCCAAGGGACAGGGAACTCCTACGAGCAGTACTTC.